This section outlines one T cell receptor beta chain sequence together with its context. Its antigen is not yet known. Base qualities were left out, and no much larger clone turns up one base away. The library was made by the immunoSEQ multiplex PCR assay. In TCRdb, the immuneACCESS table is reduced to in-frame sequences with V and J assigned. These tables do not hold every clone; where another copy was compared, an unresolved V gene accounts for under half, and the others remain unexplained. The sample table records nearly 80,000 clones; 85% to 95% of these occur just once. The ten largest account for 0.35% to 0.45% of the sample. Trimming takes 2 bases off V and 4 bases off J; junction bases not matched to a gene: 11. The cysteine opens and the phenylalanine closes a CDR3 of 16 amino acids. CDR3 DNA is the only sequence kept; it has 48 bases, read in frame from the first base. CDR1 SGHVS and CDR2 FNYEAQ are derived from the germline V gene.

The sample is drawn from a study of technical replicates of blood from a few donors (dated by TCRdb to the late 2010s). Sequencing used T cells isolated from PBMCs. This chain is built from TRBV7-6 and TRBJ2-7; TRBD1 agrees with 7 junctional bases. The sequence came from a human donor in good health. At the DNA level, the sequence is TGTGCCAGCAGCTTAACCCCAGAAGGGGGCCTTTACGAGCAGTACTTC. Its protein is CASSLTPEGGLYEQYF. Extended through the reference TRBV7-6 and TRBJ2-7 proteins, this CDR3 yields the full variable domain: GAGVSQSPRYKVTKRGQDVALRCDPISGHVSLYWYRQALGQGPEFLTYFNYEAQQDKSGLPNDRFSAERPEGSISTLTIQRTEQRDSAMYRCASSLTPEGGLYEQYFGPGTRLTVT.